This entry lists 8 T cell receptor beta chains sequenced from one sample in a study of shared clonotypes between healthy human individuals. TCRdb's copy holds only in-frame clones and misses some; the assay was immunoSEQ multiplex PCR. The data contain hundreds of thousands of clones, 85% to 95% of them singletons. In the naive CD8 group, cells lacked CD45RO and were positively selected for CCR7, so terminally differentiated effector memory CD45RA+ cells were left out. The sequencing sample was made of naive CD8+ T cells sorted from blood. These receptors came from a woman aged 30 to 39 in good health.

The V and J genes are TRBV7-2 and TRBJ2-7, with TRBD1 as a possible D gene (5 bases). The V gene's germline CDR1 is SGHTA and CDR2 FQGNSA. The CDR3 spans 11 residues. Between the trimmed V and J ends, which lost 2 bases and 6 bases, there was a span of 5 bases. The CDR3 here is CASSLTGEQYF. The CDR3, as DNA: TGTGCCAGCAGCTTAACAGGCGAGCAGTACTTC.

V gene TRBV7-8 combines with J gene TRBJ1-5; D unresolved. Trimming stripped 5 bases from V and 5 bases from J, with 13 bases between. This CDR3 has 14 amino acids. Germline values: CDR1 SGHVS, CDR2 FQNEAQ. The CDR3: CASSLGRSDQPQHF. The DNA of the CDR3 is TGTGCCAGCAGCCTGGGGAGGTCGGATCAGCCCCAGCATTTT.

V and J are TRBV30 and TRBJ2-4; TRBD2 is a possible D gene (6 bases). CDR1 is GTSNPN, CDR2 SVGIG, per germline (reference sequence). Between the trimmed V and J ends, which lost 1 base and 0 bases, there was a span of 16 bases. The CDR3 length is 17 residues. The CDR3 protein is CAWSDRDSRLAKNIQYF. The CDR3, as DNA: TGTGCCTGGAGTGACCGGGACTCAAGATTAGCCAAAAACATTCAGTACTTC.

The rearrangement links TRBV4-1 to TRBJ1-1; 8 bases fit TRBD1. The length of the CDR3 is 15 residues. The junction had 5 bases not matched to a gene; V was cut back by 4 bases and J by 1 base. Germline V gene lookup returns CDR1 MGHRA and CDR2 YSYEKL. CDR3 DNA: TGCGCCAGCAGCCTGGGACAGGACCCGAACACTGAAGCTTTCTTT. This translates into CASSLGQDPNTEAFF.

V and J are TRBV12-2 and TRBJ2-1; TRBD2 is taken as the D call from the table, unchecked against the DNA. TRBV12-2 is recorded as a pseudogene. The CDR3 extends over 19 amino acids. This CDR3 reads CASRLGVRVRGSSYNEQFF. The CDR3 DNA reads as TGTGCAAGTCGCTTAGGTGTCCGCGTCCGGGGTAGCTCCTACAATGAGCAGTTCTTC.

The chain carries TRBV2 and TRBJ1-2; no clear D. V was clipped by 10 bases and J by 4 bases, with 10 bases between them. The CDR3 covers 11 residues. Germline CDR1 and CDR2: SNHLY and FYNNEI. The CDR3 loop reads CATRVSYGYTF. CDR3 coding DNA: TGTGCCACTAGGGTCTCCTATGGCTACACCTTC.

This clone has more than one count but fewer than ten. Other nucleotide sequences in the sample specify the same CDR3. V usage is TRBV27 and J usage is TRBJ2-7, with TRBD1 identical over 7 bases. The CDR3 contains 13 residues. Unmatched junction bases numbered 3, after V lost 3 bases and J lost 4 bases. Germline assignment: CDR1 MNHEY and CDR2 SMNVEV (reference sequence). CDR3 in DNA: TGTGCCAGCAGTTTCTCGACAGGGTACGAGCAGTACTTC. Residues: CASSFSTGYEQYF.

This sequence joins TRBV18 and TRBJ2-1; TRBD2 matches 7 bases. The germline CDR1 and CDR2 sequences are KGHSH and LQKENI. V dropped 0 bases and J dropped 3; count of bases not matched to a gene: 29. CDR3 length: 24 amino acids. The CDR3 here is CASSPPLGSVIRDYKVPIYNEQFF. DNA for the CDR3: TGTGCCAGCTCACCACCGTTGGGCAGCGTAATCCGGGACTACAAGGTACCTATCTACAATGAGCAGTTCTTC.